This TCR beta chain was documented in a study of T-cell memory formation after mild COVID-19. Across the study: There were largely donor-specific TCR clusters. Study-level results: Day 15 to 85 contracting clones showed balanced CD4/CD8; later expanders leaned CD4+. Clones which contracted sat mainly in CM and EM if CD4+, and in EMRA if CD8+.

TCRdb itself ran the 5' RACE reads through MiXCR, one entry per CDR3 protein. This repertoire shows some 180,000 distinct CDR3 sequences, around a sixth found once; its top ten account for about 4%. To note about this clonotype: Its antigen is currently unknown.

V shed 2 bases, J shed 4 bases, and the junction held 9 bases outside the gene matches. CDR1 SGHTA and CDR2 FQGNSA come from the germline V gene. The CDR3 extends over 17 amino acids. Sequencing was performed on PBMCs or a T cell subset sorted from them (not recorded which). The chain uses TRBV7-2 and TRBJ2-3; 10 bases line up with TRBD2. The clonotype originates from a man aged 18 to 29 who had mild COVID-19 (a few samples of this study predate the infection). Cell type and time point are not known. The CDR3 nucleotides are TGTGCCAGCAGCTTACGTTCTAGCGGGGGAAATGCAGATACGCAGTATTTT. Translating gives CASSLRSSGGNADTQYF.